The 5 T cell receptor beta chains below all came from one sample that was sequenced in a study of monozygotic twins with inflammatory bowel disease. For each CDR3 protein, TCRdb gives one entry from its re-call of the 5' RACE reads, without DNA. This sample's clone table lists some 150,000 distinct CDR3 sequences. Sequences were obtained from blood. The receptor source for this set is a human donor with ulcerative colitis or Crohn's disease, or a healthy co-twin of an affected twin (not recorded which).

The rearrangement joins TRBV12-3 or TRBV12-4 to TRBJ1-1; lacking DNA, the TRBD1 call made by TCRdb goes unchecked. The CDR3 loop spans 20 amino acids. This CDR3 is CASSHRDRGIVRSDNTEAFF.

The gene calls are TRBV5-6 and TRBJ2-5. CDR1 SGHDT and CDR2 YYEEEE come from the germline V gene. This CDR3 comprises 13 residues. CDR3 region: CASSRVSQETQYF.

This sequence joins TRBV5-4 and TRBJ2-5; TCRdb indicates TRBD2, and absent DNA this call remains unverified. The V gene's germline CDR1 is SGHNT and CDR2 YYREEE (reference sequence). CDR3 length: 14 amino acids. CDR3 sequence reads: CASRAGTNQETQYF.

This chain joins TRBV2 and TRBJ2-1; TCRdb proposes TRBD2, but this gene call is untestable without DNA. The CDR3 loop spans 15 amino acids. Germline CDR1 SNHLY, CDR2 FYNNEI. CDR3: CASTKSGGAVDEQFF.

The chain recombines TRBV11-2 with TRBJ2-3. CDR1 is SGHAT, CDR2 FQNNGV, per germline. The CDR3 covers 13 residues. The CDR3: CASSHTETDTQYF.